This passage covers 10 T cell receptor beta chains from one sample sequenced in a study of blood T cell repertoires in COVID-19. Generated by immunoSEQ multiplex PCR, the TCRdb table keeps only in-frame clones and is missing some. Here the sample spans 150,000 or so clones, roughly 83% being singletons. The sequenced sample consisted of PBMCs or T cells enriched from blood (not recorded which). The receptor set was obtained from a man aged 45-60 years who had recovered from COVID-19.

The rearrangement uses TRBV27 and TRBJ1-5, with D possibly TRBD1 on 6 matching bases. The CDR3 consists of 12 residues. From germline, CDR1 is MNHEY and CDR2 SMNVEV (reference sequence). V was pared by 8 bases and J by 6 bases, with 11 bases between. CDR3 loop: CASGRGIQPQHF. The CDR3 bases are TGTGCCAGCGGAAGGGGGATTCAGCCCCAGCATTTT.

The chain uses TRBV27 and TRBJ2-3, with D hard to call. The CDR3 loop spans 15 amino acids. The ends were cut back, 6 bases at V and 4 bases at J, with 17 bases in the middle. Germline lookup yields CDR1 MNHEY and CDR2 SMNVEV (reference sequence). For the CDR3, the DNA is TGTGCCAGCAGCAAGACACTCCTGAGTGCAGATACGCAGTATTTT. Translated: CASSKTLLSADTQYF.

The gene calls are TRBV5-1 and TRBJ1-1, with 10 positions matching TRBD1. The V segment lost 5 bases and the J segment 0 bases; nucleotides outside the gene matches: 4. Germline V CDR1 and CDR2: SGHRS, YFSETQ. This CDR3 comprises 15 residues. The CDR3: CASRPGQGMNTEAFF. Here the CDR3 DNA reads TGCGCCAGCAGACCGGGACAGGGGATGAACACTGAAGCTTTCTTT.

The rearrangement joins TRBV6-5 to TRBJ2-5, with 7 bases aligning to TRBD1. The CDR3 is made up of 16 amino acids. Per the germline V gene, CDR1 is MNHEY and CDR2 is SVGAGI. V was pared by 0 bases and J by 4 bases, with 8 bases of the junction left unmatched. The CDR3 nucleotides read TGTGCCAGCAGTTACTCGGGACAGCTCCCTGGAGAGACCCAGTACTTC. Its translation: CASSYSGQLPGETQYF.

The rearrangement uses TRBV7-3 and TRBJ2-3, with TRBD2 matching over 8 bases. Germline CDR1 is SGHTA and CDR2 is FQGTGA. CDR3 length: 14 residues. The ends lost 5 bases at V and 4 bases at J; junction bases unmatched: 5. This chain's CDR3 is CASSQTSDSDTQYF. CDR3 DNA: TGTGCCAGCAGCCAGACTAGCGATTCAGATACGCAGTATTTT.

This clone was seen a single time. The V and J genes are TRBV7-9 and TRBJ2-3; maybe TRBD1 (6 bases). V was cut by 2 bases and J by 3 bases, with 12 bases left in between. The CDR3 spans 15 residues. CDR1 SEHNR and CDR2 FQNEAQ come from the germline V gene (reference sequence). CDR3 bases: TGTGCCAGCAGCTTAATGCAGGGGAGTACAGATACGCAGTATTTT. Protein sequence: CASSLMQGSTDTQYF.

The V gene is TRBV5-1, the J gene TRBJ2-3; 8 bases match TRBD2. The CDR3 loop spans 14 amino acids. The junction had 4 bases not matched to a gene; V was cut back by 5 bases and J by 2 bases. From germline, CDR1 is SGHRS and CDR2 YFSETQ. The chain's CDR3 is CASRLAEYTDTQYF. CDR3 in DNA: TGCGCCAGCAGACTAGCGGAGTACACAGATACGCAGTATTTT.

This chain connects TRBV12-3 or TRBV12-4 to TRBJ1-1; unclear D gene. The CDR3 sequence is 13 residues long. The V gene lost 0 bases and the J gene lost 4 bases, with 6 bases spanning the gap. CDR3 bases: TGTGCCAGCAGTTTAGCGGAGGGCACTGAAGCTTTCTTT. It translates to CASSLAEGTEAFF.

The J gene is TRBJ1-3, the V gene TRBV4-1; tentative D call: TRBD1 (5 bases). V gave up 2 bases and J gave up 5 bases, with 13 bases separating them. CDR1 and CDR2 (germline): MGHRA, YSYEKL. There are 15 residues in the CDR3. CDR3 DNA sequence: TGCGCCAGCAGCCAACCGTCCGGGGGAAGAAACACCATATATTTT. Its protein is CASSQPSGGRNTIYF.

The chain carries TRBV19 and TRBJ1-1; D is possibly TRBD1 (6 bases). CDR1 and CDR2 (germline): LNHDA, SQIVND (reference sequence). The CDR3 covers 13 residues. The V end lost 6 bases, the J end lost 0 bases, and 8 bases lay between the germline ends. The CDR3, as DNA: TGTGCCAGTAGGACAGGACTGAACACTGAAGCTTTCTTT. Its protein product is CASRTGLNTEAFF.